This T cell receptor beta chain was obtained from a study of human T cells and chemical hapten exposure. Trimming pared 0 bases from V and 8 bases from J, leaving 11 bases between. The germline V gene has CDR1 SGHRS and CDR2 YFSETQ. This CDR3 comprises 14 residues. Time point of the sample: pre-sensitization, week 0. Treatment meaning: therapeutic diphenylcyclopropenone sensitization with weekly scalp DPC. In the library, unique molecular identifiers were attached to individual cDNA molecules. TCRdb re-analysed the RACE reads in MiXCR, keeping a single row per CDR3 protein. The table has some 38,000 distinct CDR3 sequences, 6.5% to 8% seen once. The sample holds many counts of this clonotype.

The specimen comprised whole blood, sampled in connection with sensitization to the hapten diphenylcyclopropenone (DPC). This receptor was identified in a woman in her forties or fifties with alopecia areata. Some clones in this sample may be carry-over from other donors' samples. The gene calls are TRBV5-1 and TRBJ1-4; no firm D call. The CDR3 sequence is CASSLGTLGEKLFF. The CDR3 DNA reads as TGCGCCAGCAGCTTGGGAACCCTAGGGGAAAAACTGTTTTTT.